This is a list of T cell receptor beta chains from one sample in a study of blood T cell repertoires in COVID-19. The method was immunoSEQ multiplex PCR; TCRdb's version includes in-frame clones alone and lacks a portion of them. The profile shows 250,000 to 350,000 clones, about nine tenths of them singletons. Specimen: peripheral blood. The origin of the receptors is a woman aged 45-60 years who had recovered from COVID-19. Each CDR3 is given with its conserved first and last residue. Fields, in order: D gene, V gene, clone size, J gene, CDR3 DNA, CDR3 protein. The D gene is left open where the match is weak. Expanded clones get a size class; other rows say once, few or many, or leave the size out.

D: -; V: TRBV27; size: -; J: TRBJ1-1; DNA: TGTGCCAGCAGTTTTGGGCAGAACACTGAAGCTTTCTTT; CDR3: CASSFGQNTEAFF
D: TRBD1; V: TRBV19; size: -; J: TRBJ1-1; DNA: TGTGCCACAATCTCGACAGGGGGCGGCACTGAAGCTTTCTTT; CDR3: CATISTGGGTEAFF
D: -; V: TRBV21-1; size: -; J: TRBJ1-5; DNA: TGTGCCAGCAGCAGTCCACCGGGACAGTTCAATCAGCCCCAGCATTTT; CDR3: CASSSPPGQFNQPQHF
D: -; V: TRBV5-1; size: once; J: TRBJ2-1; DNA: TGCGCCAGCAGGGGGTGGAGTAGCGCAGGAGAGCAGTTCTTC; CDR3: CASRGWSSAGEQFF
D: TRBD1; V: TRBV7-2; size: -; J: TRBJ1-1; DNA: TGTGCCAGCAGCTCACGACAGGGATGGACTGAAGCTTTCTTT; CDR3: CASSSRQGWTEAFF
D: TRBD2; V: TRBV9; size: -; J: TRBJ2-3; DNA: TGTGCCAGCAGCGCCCGACTAGCCTATAGCACAGATACGCAGTATTTT; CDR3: CASSARLAYSTDTQYF
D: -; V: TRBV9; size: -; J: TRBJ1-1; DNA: TGTGCCAGCAGCGCGCTGACCAGGGTCACTGAAGCTTTCTTT; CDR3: CASSALTRVTEAFF
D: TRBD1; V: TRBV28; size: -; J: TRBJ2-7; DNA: TGTGCCAGCAGTACCCTCCTCGGACAGGGCGGTCGGAACGAGCAGTACTTC; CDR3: CASSTLLGQGGRNEQYF
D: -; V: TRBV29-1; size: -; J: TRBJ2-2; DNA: TGCAGCGCGAGAGGGCAGGTCAACACCGGGGAGCTGTTTTTT; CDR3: CSARGQVNTGELFF
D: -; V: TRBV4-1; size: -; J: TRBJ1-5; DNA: TGCGCCAGCAGCCATTTTGCTTTGGGAGATCAGCCCCAGCATTTT; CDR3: CASSHFALGDQPQHF
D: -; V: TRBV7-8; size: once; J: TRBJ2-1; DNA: TGTGCCAGCAGCCACAGGAGCGTCGGATACCTAGCCTACAATGAGCAGTTCTTC; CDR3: CASSHRSVGYLAYNEQFF
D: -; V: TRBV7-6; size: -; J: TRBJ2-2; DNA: TGTGCCAGCAGTCTTAGGTGGCAGGGGAGCACCGGGGAGCTGTTTTTT; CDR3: CASSLRWQGSTGELFF
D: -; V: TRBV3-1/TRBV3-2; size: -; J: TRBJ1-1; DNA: TGTGCCAGCAGCCAAAGATTAGGGAGGATGGCTTTCTTT; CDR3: CASSQRLGRMAFF
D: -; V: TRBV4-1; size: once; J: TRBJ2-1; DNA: TGCGCCAGCAGCCAGGTGGCAGAGCAGTTCTTC; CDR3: CASSQVAEQFF
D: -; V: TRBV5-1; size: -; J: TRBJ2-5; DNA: TGCGCCAGCAGCCCGGCGGGATCCGTAGAGACCCAGTACTTC; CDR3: CASSPAGSVETQYF
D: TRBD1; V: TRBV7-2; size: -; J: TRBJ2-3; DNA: TGTGCCAGCAGCTTGGTGGGACAGGGAGTAAATGCAGATACGCAGTATTTT; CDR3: CASSLVGQGVNADTQYF
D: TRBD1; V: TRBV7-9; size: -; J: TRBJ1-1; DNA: TGTGCCAGCAGCCGGATACAGGGGGTGAACACTGAAGCTTTCTTT; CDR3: CASSRIQGVNTEAFF
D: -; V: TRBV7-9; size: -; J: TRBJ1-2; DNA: TGTGCCAGCAGCTTAGACATAGTTACGGGGGGCTACACCTTC; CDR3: CASSLDIVTGGYTF
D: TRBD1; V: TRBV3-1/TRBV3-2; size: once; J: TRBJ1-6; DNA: TGTGCCAGCAGCCACCGGGACAGGGCTTATTCACCCCTCCACTTT; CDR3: CASSHRDRAYSPLHF
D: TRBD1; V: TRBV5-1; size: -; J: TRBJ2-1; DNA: TGCGCCAGCAGCTTCCCTCGGGGACAGAACAATGAGCAGTTCTTC; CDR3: CASSFPRGQNNEQFF
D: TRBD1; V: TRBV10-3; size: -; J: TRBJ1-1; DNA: TGTGCCATCAGTGAGTCTAGTCAGGGGGTGAACACTGAAGCTTTCTTT; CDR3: CAISESSQGVNTEAFF
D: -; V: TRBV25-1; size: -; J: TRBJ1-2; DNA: TGTGCCAGCAGTGAGGGGTCCGTGGGAGGGGTGGGCTACACCTTC; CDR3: CASSEGSVGGVGYTF
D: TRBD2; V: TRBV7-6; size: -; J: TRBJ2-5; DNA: TGTGCCAGCAGCTTAGCATCACCCGCGGGAGGGCCGGAGACCCAGTACTTC; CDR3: CASSLASPAGGPETQYF
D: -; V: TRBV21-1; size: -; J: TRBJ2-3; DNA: TGTGCCTTCCCCAAGGGGGTCCAGCCCGCGCCCGTGACTAGCGGGGTGGATACGCAGTATTTT; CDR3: CAFPKGVQPAPVTSGVDTQYF
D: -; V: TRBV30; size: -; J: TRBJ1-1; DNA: TGTGCCTGGAGTGATGGCCTTATGAACACTGAAGCTTTCTTT; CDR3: CAWSDGLMNTEAFF
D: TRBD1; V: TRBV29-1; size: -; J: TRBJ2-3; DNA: TGCAGCGTCGAACCGGGACAGGGCTATGCAGATACGCAGTATTTT; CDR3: CSVEPGQGYADTQYF
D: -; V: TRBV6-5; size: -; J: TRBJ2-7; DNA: TGTGCCAGCACCGCAGGGACAATTCACTCCTACGAGCAGTACTTC; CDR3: CASTAGTIHSYEQYF
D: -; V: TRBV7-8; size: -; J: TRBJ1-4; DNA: TGTGCCAGCAGCCGAGTCTCAACTAATGAAAAACTGTTTTTT; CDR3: CASSRVSTNEKLFF
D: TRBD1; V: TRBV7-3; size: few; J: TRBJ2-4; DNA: TGTGCCAGCAGCTACGGGACAGGGAATGTTAGGATTCAGTACTTC; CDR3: CASSYGTGNVRIQYF
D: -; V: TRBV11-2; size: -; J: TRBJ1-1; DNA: TGTGTCAGCAGCTTAGATCAGGGCAGGAACACTGAAGCTTTCTTT; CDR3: CVSSLDQGRNTEAFF
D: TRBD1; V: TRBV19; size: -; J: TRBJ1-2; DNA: TGTGCCAGTAGTATCTCCGGGACAGGGGTCTTACTATATGGCTACACCTTC; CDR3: CASSISGTGVLLYGYTF
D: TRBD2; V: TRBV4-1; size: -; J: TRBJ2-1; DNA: TGCGCCAGCAGCCAAGTAGGCGGGGGTGGCTACAATGAGCAGTTCTTC; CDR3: CASSQVGGGGYNEQFF
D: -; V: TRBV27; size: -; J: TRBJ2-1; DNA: TGTGCCAGCAGTCCCGGCGCCCAGGGCTCCTACAATGAGCAGTTCTTC; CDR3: CASSPGAQGSYNEQFF